This T cell receptor beta chain is drawn from a study of CD8+CD57+ T cells in acquired aplastic anemia. General study results and limits: Statistical testing detected no significant gap in CD8+ Simpson's diversity between patients and controls.

The CDR3 is 13 amino acids. V lost 5 bases to trimming and J lost 8 bases; unmatched junction nucleotides: 6. Germline lookup yields CDR1 KGHDR and CDR2 SFDVKD. The template used for profiling TCR beta VDJ and CDR3 was genomic DNA. TCRdb reprocessed the reads with MiXCR, giving one entry per CDR3 protein. This table holds tens of thousands of distinct CDR3 sequences, less than 60% found once. As to this clonotype: No antigen is known for it.

Sequences were obtained from sorted CD4+, CD8+, or CD8+CD57+ T cells (not recorded which) from PBMCs. The rearrangement joins TRBV24-1 to TRBJ1-2, with 8 bases aligning to TRBD1. The sequence was collected from a human donor in good health, serving as a control. The CDR3 here is CATSVGTGYGYTF. CDR3 nucleotides: TGTGCCACCAGTGTCGGGACAGGATACGGCTACACCTTC.